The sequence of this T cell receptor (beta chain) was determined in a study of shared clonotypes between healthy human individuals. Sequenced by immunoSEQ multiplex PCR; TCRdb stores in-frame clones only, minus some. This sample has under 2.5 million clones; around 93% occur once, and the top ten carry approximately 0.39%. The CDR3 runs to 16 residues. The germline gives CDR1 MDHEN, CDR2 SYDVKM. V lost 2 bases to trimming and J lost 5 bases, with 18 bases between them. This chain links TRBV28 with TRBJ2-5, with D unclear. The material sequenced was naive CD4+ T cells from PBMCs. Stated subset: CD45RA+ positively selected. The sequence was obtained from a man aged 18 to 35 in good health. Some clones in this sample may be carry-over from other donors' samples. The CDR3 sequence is CASSLVSWNRRETQYF. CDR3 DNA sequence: TGTGCCAGCAGTTTAGTTTCGTGGAATCGAAGGGAGACCCAGTACTTC.